The present T cell receptor (beta chain) was sequenced within a study of blood T cells in healthy people across ages. Through a sample-barcoded 5' primer and a J-beta primer mix, a second PCR was run for roughly 7 to 11 cycles. A single record per CDR3 protein comes from TCRdb applying MiXCR to the 5' RACE reads. The sample holds hundreds of thousands of distinct CDR3 sequences; around 48% are singletons and the top ten take approximately 23%. The CDR3 consists of 15 residues. V trimming: 5 bases; J trimming: 4 bases; junction bases outside the gene matches: 7. CDR1 is DFQATT, CDR2 SNEGSKA, per germline (reference sequence).

Source material: blood. This clonotype was sampled from an elderly man in good health. This chain joins TRBV20-1 and TRBJ2-1, with 11 bases that match TRBD2. CDR3 DNA sequence: TGCAGTGCTCAACTAGCGGGGGCCTCATACAATGAGCAGTTCTTC. This gives the protein CSAQLAGASYNEQFF.